This entry features one T cell receptor beta chain sequence. The sample comes from a study of tumor-infiltrating lymphocytes in localized non-small cell lung cancer. Profiling relied on immunoSEQ multiplex PCR, and the TCRdb table lists in-frame clones only, not all of them. The repertoire holds around 9,900 clones, around 85% seen once, with approximately 9.8% in the top ten. The V gene's germline CDR1 is SNHLY and CDR2 FYNNEI. V lost 5 bases, J lost 5 bases, and 6 bases stayed unmatched. The CDR3 covers 14 residues. Sequencing input: uninvolved lung tissue not adjacent to the tumor. The chain combines TRBV2 with TRBJ1-5, with 7 bases that match TRBD1. The clonotype was recovered from a human donor with non-small cell lung cancer. The CDR3 reads CASSRDRIYQPQHF. The CDR3 coding sequence is TGTGCCAGCAGTCGGGACAGAATCTATCAGCCCCAGCATTTT.